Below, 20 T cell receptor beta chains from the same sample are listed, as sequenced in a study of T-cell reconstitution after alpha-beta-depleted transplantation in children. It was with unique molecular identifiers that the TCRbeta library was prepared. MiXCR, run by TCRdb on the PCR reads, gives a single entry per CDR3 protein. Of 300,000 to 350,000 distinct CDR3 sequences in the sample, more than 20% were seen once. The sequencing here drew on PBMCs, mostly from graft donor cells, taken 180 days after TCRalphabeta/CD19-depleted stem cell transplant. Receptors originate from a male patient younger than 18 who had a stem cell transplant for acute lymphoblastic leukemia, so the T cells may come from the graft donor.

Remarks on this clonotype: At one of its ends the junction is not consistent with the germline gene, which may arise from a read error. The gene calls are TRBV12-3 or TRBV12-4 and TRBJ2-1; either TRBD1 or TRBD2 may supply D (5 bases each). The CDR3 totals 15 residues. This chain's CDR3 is CASSLRGRSFNEQFF. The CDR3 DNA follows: TGTGCCAGCAGTTTACGGGGACGCTCCTTCAATGAGCAGTTCTTC.

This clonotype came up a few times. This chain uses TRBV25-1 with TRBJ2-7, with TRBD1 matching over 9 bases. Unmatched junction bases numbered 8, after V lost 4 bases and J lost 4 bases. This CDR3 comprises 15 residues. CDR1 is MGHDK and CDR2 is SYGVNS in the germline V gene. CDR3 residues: CASSVLGDRVYEQYF. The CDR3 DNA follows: TGTGCCAGCAGTGTATTGGGGGACAGGGTTTACGAGCAGTACTTC.

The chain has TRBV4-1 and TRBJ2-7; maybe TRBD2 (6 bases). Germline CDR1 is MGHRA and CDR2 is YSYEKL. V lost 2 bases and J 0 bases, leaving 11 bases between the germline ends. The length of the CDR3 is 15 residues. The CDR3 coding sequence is TGCGCCAGCAGCCAAATCCGCGGGGCCTCCTACGAGCAGTACTTC. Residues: CASSQIRGASYEQYF.

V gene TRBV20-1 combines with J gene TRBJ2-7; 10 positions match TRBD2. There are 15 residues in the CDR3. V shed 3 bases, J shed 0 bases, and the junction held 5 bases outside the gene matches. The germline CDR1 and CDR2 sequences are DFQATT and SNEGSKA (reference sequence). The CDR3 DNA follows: TGCAGTGCTAGGGCAGGACTAGCGGACTCCTACGAGCAGTACTTC. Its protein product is CSARAGLADSYEQYF.

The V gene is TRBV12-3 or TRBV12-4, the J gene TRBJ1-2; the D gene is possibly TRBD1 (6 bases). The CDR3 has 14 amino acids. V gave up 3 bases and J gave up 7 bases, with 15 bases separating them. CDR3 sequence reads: CASSLDSRFAGYTF. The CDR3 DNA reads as TGTGCCAGCAGTTTGGACAGCCGATTTGCTGGCTACACCTTC.

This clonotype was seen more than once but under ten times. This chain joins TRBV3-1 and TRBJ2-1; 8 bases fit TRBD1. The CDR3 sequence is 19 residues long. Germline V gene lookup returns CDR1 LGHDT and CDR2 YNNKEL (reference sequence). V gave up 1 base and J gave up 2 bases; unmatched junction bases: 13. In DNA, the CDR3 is TGTGCCAGCAGCCAAGCGTCAGGGGGCGCCCGGGGGCCCTACAATGAGCAGTTCTTC. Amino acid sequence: CASSQASGGARGPYNEQFF.

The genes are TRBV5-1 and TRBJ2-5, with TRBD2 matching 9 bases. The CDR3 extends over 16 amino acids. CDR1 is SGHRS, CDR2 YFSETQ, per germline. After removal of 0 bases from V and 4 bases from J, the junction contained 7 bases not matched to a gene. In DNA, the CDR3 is TGCGCCAGCAGCTTGGCCTCAGGACTAGCGCGAGAGACCCAGTACTTC. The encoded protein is CASSLASGLARETQYF.

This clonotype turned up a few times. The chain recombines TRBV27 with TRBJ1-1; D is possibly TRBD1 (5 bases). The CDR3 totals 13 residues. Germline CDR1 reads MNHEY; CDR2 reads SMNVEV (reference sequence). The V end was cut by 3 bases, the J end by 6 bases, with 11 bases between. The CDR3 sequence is CASSFQGIAEAFF. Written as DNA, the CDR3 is TGTGCCAGCAGTTTCCAGGGAATTGCTGAAGCTTTCTTT.

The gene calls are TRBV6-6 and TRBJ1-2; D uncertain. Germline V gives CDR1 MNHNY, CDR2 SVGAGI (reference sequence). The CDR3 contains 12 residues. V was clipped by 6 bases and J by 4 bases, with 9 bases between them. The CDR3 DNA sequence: TGTGCCAGCAGCATGGAGGCCTATGGCTACACCTTC. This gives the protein CASSMEAYGYTF.

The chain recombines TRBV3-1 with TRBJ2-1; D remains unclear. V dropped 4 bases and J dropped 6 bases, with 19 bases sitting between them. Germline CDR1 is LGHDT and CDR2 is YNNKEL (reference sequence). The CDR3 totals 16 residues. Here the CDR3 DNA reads TGTGCCAGCAGCCCCGAACCGCGATTTCTATTCAATGAGCAGTTCTTC. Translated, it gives CASSPEPRFLFNEQFF.

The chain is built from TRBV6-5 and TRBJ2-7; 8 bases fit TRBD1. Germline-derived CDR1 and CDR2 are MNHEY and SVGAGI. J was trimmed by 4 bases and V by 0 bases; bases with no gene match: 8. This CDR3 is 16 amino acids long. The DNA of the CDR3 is TGTGCCAGCAGTTACTCGAAACGTCAGGGGGCTTACGAGCAGTACTTC. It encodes CASSYSKRQGAYEQYF.

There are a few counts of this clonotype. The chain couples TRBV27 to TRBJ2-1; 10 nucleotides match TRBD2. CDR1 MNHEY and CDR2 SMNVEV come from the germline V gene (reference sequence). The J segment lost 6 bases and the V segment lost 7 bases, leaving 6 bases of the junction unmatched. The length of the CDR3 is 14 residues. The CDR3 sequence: CASTPGLASNEQFF. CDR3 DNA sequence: TGTGCCAGCACCCCGGGACTAGCGTCCAATGAGCAGTTCTTC.

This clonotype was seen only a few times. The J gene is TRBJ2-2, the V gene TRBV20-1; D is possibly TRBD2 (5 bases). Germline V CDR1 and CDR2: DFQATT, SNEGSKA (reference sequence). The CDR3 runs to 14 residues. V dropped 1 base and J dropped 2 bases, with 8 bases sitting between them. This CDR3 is CSARVGLNTGELFF. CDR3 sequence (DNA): TGCAGTGCTAGAGTAGGACTCAACACCGGGGAGCTGTTTTTT.

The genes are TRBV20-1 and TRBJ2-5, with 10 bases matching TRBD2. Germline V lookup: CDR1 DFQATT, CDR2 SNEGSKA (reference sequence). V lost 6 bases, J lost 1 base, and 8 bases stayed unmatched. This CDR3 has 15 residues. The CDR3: CSAPSGRGLQETQYF. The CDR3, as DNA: TGCAGTGCACCTAGCGGGAGAGGCCTCCAAGAGACCCAGTACTTC.

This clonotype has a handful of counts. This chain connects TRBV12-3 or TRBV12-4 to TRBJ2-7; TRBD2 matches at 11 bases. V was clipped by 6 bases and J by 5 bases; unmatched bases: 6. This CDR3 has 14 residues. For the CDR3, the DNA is TGTGCCAGCAGCCATAGCGGGAGGGGGAACGAGCAGTACTTC. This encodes CASSHSGRGNEQYF.

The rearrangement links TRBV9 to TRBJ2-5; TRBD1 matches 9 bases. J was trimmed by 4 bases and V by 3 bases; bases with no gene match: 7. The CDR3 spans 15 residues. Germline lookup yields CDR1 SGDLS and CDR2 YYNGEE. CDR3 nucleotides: TGTGCCAGCAGCGCGGTACAGGGGGCGGGAGAGACCCAGTACTTC. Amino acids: CASSAVQGAGETQYF. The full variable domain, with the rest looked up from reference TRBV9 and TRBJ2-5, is DSGVTQTPKHLITATGQRVTLRCSPRSGDLSVYWYQQSLDQGLQFLIQYYNGEERAKGNILERFSAQQFPDLHSELNLSSLELGDSALYFCASSAVQGAGETQYFGPGTRLLVL.

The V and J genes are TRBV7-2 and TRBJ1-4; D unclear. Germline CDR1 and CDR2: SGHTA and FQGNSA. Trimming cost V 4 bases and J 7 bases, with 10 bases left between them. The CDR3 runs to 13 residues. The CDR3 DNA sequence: TGTGCCAGCAGCTGGTCGAGGGTTGAAAAACTGTTTTTT. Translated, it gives CASSWSRVEKLFF.

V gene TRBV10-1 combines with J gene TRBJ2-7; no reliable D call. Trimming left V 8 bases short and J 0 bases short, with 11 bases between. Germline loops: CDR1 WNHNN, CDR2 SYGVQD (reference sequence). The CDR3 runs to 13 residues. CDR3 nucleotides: TGCGCCAGCCCGACAATGAGCTCCTACGAGCAGTACTTC. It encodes CASPTMSSYEQYF.

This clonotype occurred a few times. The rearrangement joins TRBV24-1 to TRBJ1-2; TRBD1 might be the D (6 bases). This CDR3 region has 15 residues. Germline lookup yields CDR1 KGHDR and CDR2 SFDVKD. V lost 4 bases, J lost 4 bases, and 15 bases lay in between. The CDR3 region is CATSDPRQGPYGYTF. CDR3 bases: TGTGCCACCAGTGACCCTAGGCAGGGGCCCTATGGCTACACCTTC.

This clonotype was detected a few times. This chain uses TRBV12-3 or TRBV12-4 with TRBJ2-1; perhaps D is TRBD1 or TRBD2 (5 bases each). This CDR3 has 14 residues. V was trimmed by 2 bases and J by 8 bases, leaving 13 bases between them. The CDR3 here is CASSLFSRGDEQFF. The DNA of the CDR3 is TGTGCCAGCAGTTTATTTTCGAGGGGTGATGAGCAGTTCTTC.